This TCR beta chain was profiled in a study of blood T cell repertoires in COVID-19. Study information: T cells, B-cell-depleted T cells, or PBMCs provided the cDNA or gDNA that served as material.

Per the study methods: Reference gene primer amplification yielded estimated nucleated cell counts. The repertoire was sequenced with immunoSEQ multiplex PCR; TCRdb's copy has only in-frame clones and lacks some. The V and J calls and clone size are taken from that table; D and trimming were inferred from the DNA. This sample carries 95,000 to 100,000 clones, 70% to 90% of them seen once, and the ten largest clones take 9.5% to 13%. This CDR3 region has 15 residues. CDR1 is MDHEN and CDR2 is SYDVKM in the germline V gene. V gave up 3 bases and J gave up 0 bases, with 9 bases separating them. This clonotype was obtained from a woman aged 30 to 39 with acute or convalescent COVID-19. The specimen was peripheral blood. The chain uses TRBV28 and TRBJ2-4; D remains ambiguous. The DNA of the CDR3 is TGTGCCAGCAGTTTGCGGCAGATAGCCAAAAACATTCAGTACTTC. It specifies CASSLRQIAKNIQYF.